These 13 T cell receptor beta chains share one sample of origin, sequenced in a study of blood T cell repertoires in COVID-19. TCRdb's table, derived via immunoSEQ multiplex PCR, lists solely in-frame clones and lacks some. Of around 130,000 clones listed, approximately 88% are singletons. Sequenced: peripheral blood. The receptors derive from a man in his fifties or sixties with active or convalescent COVID-19.

This chain connects TRBV12-3 or TRBV12-4 to TRBJ1-2; a weak D match, TRBD1 (6 bases). The CDR3 totals 13 residues. V was trimmed by 1 base and J by 4 bases, leaving 7 bases between them. The CDR3 loop is CASSLEDSYGYTF. As DNA, the CDR3 is TGTGCCAGCAGTTTAGAGGACAGCTATGGCTACACCTTC.

This clone appeared a single time. The V and J genes are TRBV7-9 and TRBJ1-4; a possible D gene is TRBD1 (5 bases). In germline, CDR1 is SEHNR, CDR2 FQNEAQ (reference sequence). The CDR3 sequence is 15 residues long. Trimming took 0 bases from V and 8 from J, leaving 13 bases between them. CDR3 amino acids: CASSLAETVGEKLFF. CDR3 bases: TGTGCCAGCAGCTTAGCCGAGACAGTCGGAGAAAAACTGTTTTTT.

The V and J genes are TRBV18 and TRBJ2-7; TRBD1 might be the D (6 bases). V shed 4 bases and J shed 4 bases, with 14 bases lying between them. There are 14 residues in the CDR3. Germline CDR1 and CDR2: KGHSH and LQKENI. The CDR3 spells CASSLSGTHYEQYF. The DNA for the CDR3 is TGTGCCAGCTCACTCTCCGGGACACATTACGAGCAGTACTTC.

The chain carries TRBV11-2 and TRBJ1-2; D perhaps matches TRBD1 (5 bases). Germline CDR1 SGHAT, CDR2 FQNNGV. Trimming pared 4 bases from V and 5 bases from J, leaving 11 bases between. The CDR3 totals 13 residues. CDR3 residues: CASSSGHFYGYTF. The CDR3 DNA sequence: TGTGCCAGCAGCTCAGGACACTTTTATGGCTACACCTTC.

The chain has TRBV30 and TRBJ2-5, with 7 bases fitting TRBD2. In germline, CDR1 is GTSNPN, CDR2 SVGIG (reference sequence). This CDR3 region has 17 residues. After removal of 0 bases from V and 2 bases from J, the junction contained 12 bases not matched to a gene. The CDR3 reads CAWSVPGASGLQETQYF. As DNA, the CDR3 is TGTGCCTGGAGTGTACCCGGGGCTAGCGGTCTTCAAGAGACCCAGTACTTC. The full variable domain, in which reference TRBV30 and TRBJ2-5 provide the parts outside the CDR3, is SQTIHQWPATLVQPVGSPLSLECTVEGTSNPNLYWYRQAAGRGLQLLFYSVGIGQISSEVPQNLSASRPQDRQFILSSKKLLLSDSGFYLCAWSVPGASGLQETQYFGPGTRLLVL.

The genes are TRBV28 and TRBJ2-7; 8 bases agree with TRBD1. The V segment lost 8 bases and the J segment 2 bases; nucleotides outside the gene matches: 14. The germline V gene encodes CDR1 MDHEN and CDR2 SYDVKM. The CDR3 is 16 residues long. The CDR3 DNA follows: TGTGCCAGCTGGCCACTTAACTCGGACAGGGCCTACGAGCAGTACTTC. This sequence encodes CASWPLNSDRAYEQYF.

The V and J genes are TRBV29-1 and TRBJ1-1; D remains ambiguous. The germline V and J ends were trimmed by 5 bases and 11 bases, with 15 bases remaining between them. Per germline, CDR1 SQVTM and CDR2 ANQGSEA. The CDR3 contains 11 residues. CDR3 loop: CSVFLSGKAFF. The CDR3 coding sequence is TGCAGCGTTTTCCTCTCGGGGAAGGCTTTCTTT. Full variable domain (rest looked up from reference TRBV29-1 and TRBJ1-1): SAVISQKPSRDICQRGTSLTIQCQVDSQVTMMFWYRQQPGQSLTLIATANQGSEATYESGFVIDKFPISRPNLTFSTLTVSNMSPEDSSIYLCSVFLSGKAFFGQGTRLTVV.

This rearrangement joins TRBV5-1 to TRBJ2-2; the match to TRBD2 covers 12 bases. Germline trimming cut 0 bases from V and 4 bases from J; bases unmatched to any gene: 4. Germline loops: CDR1 SGHRS, CDR2 YFSETQ. The CDR3 is 17 amino acids. The CDR3 is CASSLALAGGRTGELFF. In DNA, the CDR3 is TGCGCCAGCAGCTTGGCCCTAGCGGGAGGGCGCACCGGGGAGCTGTTTTTT.

The DNA for the CDR3 is TGCAGCACGAGAACTAGCGGGAGTTCAAATACGCAGTATTTT. Protein sequence: CSTRTSGSSNTQYF. The rearrangement links TRBV29-1 to TRBJ2-3; 11 bases are shared with TRBD2. The ends lost 8 bases at V and 7 bases at J; junction bases unmatched: 11. Germline CDR1 SQVTM, CDR2 ANQGSEA. CDR3 length: 14 amino acids.

The chain joins TRBV28 to TRBJ1-5; D perhaps matches TRBD1 (5 bases). V lost 3 bases and J 7 bases, leaving 13 bases between the germline ends. This CDR3 region has 14 residues. CDR1 and CDR2 from the germline V gene are MDHEN and SYDVKM. The CDR3 DNA sequence: TGTGCCAGCAGTTTCGGGCAGGGAGGACAGCCCCAGCATTTT. It specifies CASSFGQGGQPQHF.

V gene TRBV5-6 combines with J gene TRBJ1-2; 7 nucleotides line up with TRBD1. CDR1 is SGHDT and CDR2 is YYEEEE in the germline V gene. There are 14 residues in the CDR3. The V segment lost 4 bases and the J segment 6 bases; nucleotides outside the gene matches: 9. CDR3 nucleotide sequence: TGTGCCAGCAGCGGCCAGGGGGGCGTCGATGGCTACACCTTC. Protein product: CASSGQGGVDGYTF.

This chain uses TRBV19 with TRBJ1-1; D is undetermined. This CDR3 has 14 amino acids. Trimming left V 3 bases short and J 1 base short, with 9 bases between. Germline V gene data show CDR1 as LNHDA and CDR2 as SQIVND (reference sequence). Written as DNA, the CDR3 is TGTGCCAGTAGTATGGGCAGGCGGAACACTGAAGCTTTCTTT. Its translation: CASSMGRRNTEAFF.

The rearrangement joins TRBV20-1 to TRBJ2-1; 8 bases fit TRBD2. V was pared by 3 bases and J by 7 bases, with 8 bases of the junction left unmatched. This CDR3 has 14 amino acids. The germline V gene has CDR1 DFQATT and CDR2 SNEGSKA (reference sequence). The CDR3 is CSASPGLDSNEQFF. The CDR3 bases are TGCAGTGCTAGTCCGGGACTAGATTCGAATGAGCAGTTCTTC.